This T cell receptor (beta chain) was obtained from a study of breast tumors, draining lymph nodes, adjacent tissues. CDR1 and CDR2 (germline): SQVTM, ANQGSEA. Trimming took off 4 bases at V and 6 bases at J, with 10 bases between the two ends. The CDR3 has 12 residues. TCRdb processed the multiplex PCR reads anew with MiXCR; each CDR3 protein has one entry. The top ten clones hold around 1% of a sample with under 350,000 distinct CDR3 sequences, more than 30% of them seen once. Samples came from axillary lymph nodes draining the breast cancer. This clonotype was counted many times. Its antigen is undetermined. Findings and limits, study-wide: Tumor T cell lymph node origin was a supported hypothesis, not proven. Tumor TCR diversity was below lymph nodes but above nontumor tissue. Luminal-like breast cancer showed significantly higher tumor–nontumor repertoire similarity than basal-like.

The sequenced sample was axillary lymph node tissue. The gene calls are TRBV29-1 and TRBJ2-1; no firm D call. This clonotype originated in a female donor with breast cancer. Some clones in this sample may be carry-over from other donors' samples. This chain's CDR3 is CSVGRNLNEQFF. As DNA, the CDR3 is TGCAGCGTTGGACGGAACCTCAATGAGCAGTTCTTC.